This T cell receptor beta chain was sequenced for a study of T cell clonality in common variable immunodeficiency. Study-level findings and limits: CVID subjects showed higher TCRbeta clonality than healthy controls. Fewer deletions and N-nucleotide insertions were reportedly seen in common variable immunodeficiency TCR beta sequences.

The length of the CDR3 is 15 residues. Per the germline V gene, CDR1 is SGHDN and CDR2 is FVKESK. The V end was cut by 0 bases, the J end by 9 bases, with 15 bases between. The table lists this clone with many counts. Its antigen remains unknown. The CDR3 is cut off 3 residues early in the read; its end comes from the germline J gene. Equal genomic DNA amounts from CVID and control samples were sequenced. Some clones are missing from TCRdb's copy, which holds only in-frame ones; the method was immunoSEQ multiplex PCR. The table records around 50,000 clones without singletons, the ten largest covering 5.4%.

This clonotype was obtained from a person aged 18 to 70 in good health. Sequenced material: peripheral blood mononuclear cells. The V and J genes are TRBV14 and TRBJ2-1; maybe TRBD1 (6 bases). The CDR3 reads CASSQEQGDWGEQFF. The CDR3 bases that were read are TGTGCCAGCAGCCAAGAACAGGGCGATTGGGGTGAG.